The T cell receptor (beta chain) under discussion was sequenced for a study of cytomegalovirus exposure and HLA in healthy donors. PCR used 60 Vbeta primers and 13 Jbeta primers. Data came from immunoSEQ multiplex PCR; TCRdb stores just in-frame clones and leaves some out. The sample lists more than 150,000 clones, around 80% occurring once. V lost 2 bases and J lost 7; bases outside the gene matches: 11. Per germline, CDR1 SGHDT and CDR2 YYEEEE. The CDR3 is made up of 16 amino acids. Sequenced material: PBMCs. V gene TRBV5-6 combines with J gene TRBJ1-2; 10 positions agree with TRBD1. The source is a girl aged 5-17 years in good health and CMV-seropositive. DNA for the CDR3: TGTGCCAGCAGCTTAGACGGGACAGGGGATGTCAGTGGCTACACCTTC. Residues: CASSLDGTGDVSGYTF.